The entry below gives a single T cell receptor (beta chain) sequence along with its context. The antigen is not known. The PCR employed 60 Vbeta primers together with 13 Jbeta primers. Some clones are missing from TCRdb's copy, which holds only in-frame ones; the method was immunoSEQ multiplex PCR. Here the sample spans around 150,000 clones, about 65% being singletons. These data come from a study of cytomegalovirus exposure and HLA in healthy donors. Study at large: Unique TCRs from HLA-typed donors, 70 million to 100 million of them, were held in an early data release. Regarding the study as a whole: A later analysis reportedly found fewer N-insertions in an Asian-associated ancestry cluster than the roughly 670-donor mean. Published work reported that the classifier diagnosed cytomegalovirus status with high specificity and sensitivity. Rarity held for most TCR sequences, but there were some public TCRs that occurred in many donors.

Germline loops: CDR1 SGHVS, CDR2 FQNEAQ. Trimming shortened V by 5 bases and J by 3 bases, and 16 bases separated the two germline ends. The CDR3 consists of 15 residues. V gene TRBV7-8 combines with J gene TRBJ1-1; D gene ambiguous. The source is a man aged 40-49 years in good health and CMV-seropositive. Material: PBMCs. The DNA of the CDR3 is TGTGCCAGCAGCGAGGATCCCAGCCCGGACACTGAAGCTTTCTTT. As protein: CASSEDPSPDTEAFF.